One and the same sample provided the 17 T cell receptor beta chains below, sequenced in a study of blood T cell repertoires in COVID-19. Here immunoSEQ multiplex PCR was the method, and the copy in TCRdb shows in-frame clones only, minus some. The table lists 20,000 to 25,000 clones, roughly nine tenths of them singletons. Sequenced material: peripheral blood. The source of these receptors is a human donor with active COVID-19. The donor label of this sample is uncertain.

V usage is TRBV28 and J usage is TRBJ2-5, with 9 bases lining up with TRBD2. After removal of 5 bases from V and 5 bases from J, the junction contained 15 bases not matched to a gene. Germline-derived CDR1 and CDR2 are MDHEN and SYDVKM. The CDR3 length is 17 residues. DNA of the CDR3: TGTGCCAGCAGTGGTCGATCTAGCGGGGTCCTGAGGGAGACCCAGTACTTC. Amino acid sequence: CASSGRSSGVLRETQYF.

The sample holds one count of this clone. V gene TRBV28 combines with J gene TRBJ2-7, with 8 bases that match TRBD2. The germline V gene encodes CDR1 MDHEN and CDR2 SYDVKM. This CDR3 comprises 14 residues. With V trimmed by 3 bases and J by 0 bases, 1 base remained unmatched. CDR3 sequence: CASSFGTSSYEQYF. DNA of the CDR3: TGTGCCAGCAGTTTTGGGACTAGCTCCTACGAGCAGTACTTC.

CDR3 DNA sequence: TGTGCCGGAAGCCCGGGACAGGCTAGCAATCAGCCCCAGCATTTT. Protein product: CAGSPGQASNQPQHF. V and J are TRBV28 and TRBJ1-5, with 8 bases matching TRBD1. The length of the CDR3 is 15 residues. The germline gives CDR1 MDHEN, CDR2 SYDVKM. Trimming removed 11 bases from V and 0 bases from J; junction bases left unmatched: 9.

The V gene is TRBV5-1, the J gene TRBJ1-1; no clear D gene. Germline V gene data show CDR1 as SGHRS and CDR2 as YFSETQ. With 0 bases removed from V and 3 bases from J, the gap between germline ends came to 9 bases. The CDR3 has 14 residues. The DNA for the CDR3 is TGCGCCAGCAGCTTGGCATTGCAGGACACTGAAGCTTTCTTT. Amino acids: CASSLALQDTEAFF. Complete variable domain (other parts from reference TRBV5-1 and TRBJ1-1): KAGVTQTPRYLIKTRGQQVTLSCSPISGHRSVSWYQQTPGQGLQFLFEYFSETQRNKGNFPGRFSGRQFSNSRSEMNVSTLELGDSALYLCASSLALQDTEAFFGQGTRLTVV.

The J gene is TRBJ2-5, the V gene TRBV5-4; 7 positions match TRBD2. CDR3 length equals 15 residues. Germline CDR1 SGHNT, CDR2 YYREEE (reference sequence). V trimming: 4 bases; J trimming: 0 bases; junction bases outside the gene matches: 6. CDR3: CASSPPGTNQETQYF. The CDR3 DNA follows: TGTGCCAGCAGCCCCCCCGGGACTAACCAAGAGACCCAGTACTTC.

The rearrangement joins TRBV5-4 to TRBJ2-7, with D maybe TRBD1 (6 bases). The CDR3 runs 14 residues. Trimming cost V 0 bases and J 6 bases, with 13 bases left between them. The V gene's germline CDR1 is SGHNT and CDR2 YYREEE (reference sequence). The CDR3 DNA reads TGTGCCAGCAGCTTGGACAGGGATCATCGCGAGCAGTACTTC. Amino acids: CASSLDRDHREQYF.

The chain recombines TRBV7-2 with TRBJ2-3; 8 bases match TRBD2. The CDR3 extends over 17 amino acids. Trimming at V came to 5 bases and at J to 8 bases, leaving 18 bases not matched to a gene. Germline CDR1 reads SGHTA; CDR2 reads FQGNSA. CDR3 protein: CASSPQGAGVAGGTQYF. The CDR3 region has the DNA TGTGCCAGCAGCCCCCAGGGAGCGGGGGTGGCGGGTGGTACGCAGTATTTT.

The table lists this clone with a few counts. This chain links TRBV7-2 with TRBJ2-4; perhaps TRBD1 as D (7 bases). Between the trimmed V and J ends, which lost 4 bases and 7 bases, there was a span of 17 bases. The CDR3 has 15 amino acids. Germline-derived CDR1 and CDR2 are SGHTA and FQGNSA. CDR3 residues: CASSSGRGEKNIQYF. The CDR3 coding sequence is TGTGCCAGCAGCTCCGGCAGGGGGGAGAAGAACATTCAGTACTTC.

The rearrangement links TRBV5-8 to TRBJ2-5; TRBD1 agrees at 9 bases. V lost 3 bases, J lost 2 bases, and 8 bases stayed unmatched. The CDR3 sequence is 16 residues long. Germline V gives CDR1 SGHTS, CDR2 YDEGEE. CDR3 sequence (DNA): TGTGCCAGCAGCTCCGGGACAGGGACAACACAAGAGACCCAGTACTTC. Translating gives CASSSGTGTTQETQYF.

A word on this clone: At one end, the junction sequence differs from germline, possibly due to a read error. The CDR3 bases are TGTGCTAGCAGCTTAGGTTGGGACAGTTCCTACGAGCAGTACTTC. It codes for CASSLGWDSSYEQYF. The chain joins TRBV7-7 to TRBJ2-7; 7 bases match TRBD1. CDR1 SSHAT and CDR2 FNYEAQ come from the germline V gene (reference sequence). The CDR3 is made up of 15 amino acids.

This clone came up a few times. The V and J genes are TRBV19 and TRBJ1-5, with 8 nucleotides matching TRBD1. Germline V lookup: CDR1 LNHDA, CDR2 SQIVND (reference sequence). CDR3 length: 15 amino acids. J was trimmed by 7 bases and V by 8 bases; bases with no gene match: 13. The CDR3 is CASEFDGQGAQPQHF. The CDR3 DNA is TGTGCCAGTGAATTCGATGGGCAGGGGGCGCAGCCCCAGCATTTT.

This clone was counted once. V and J are TRBV4-3 and TRBJ2-1; 9 positions agree with TRBD2. Germline lookup yields CDR1 LGHNA and CDR2 YSLEER. The length of the CDR3 is 16 residues. V lost 0 bases and J lost 9; bases outside the gene matches: 9. As DNA, the CDR3 is TGCGCCAGCAGCCAAGATTATAGGGGACTAGCTGGTGAGCAGTTCTTC. This translates into CASSQDYRGLAGEQFF.

CDR3 sequence reads: CATSDLKGGGETQYF. CDR3 sequence (DNA): TGTGCCACCAGTGATTTGAAGGGGGGAGGGGAGACCCAGTACTTC. This chain links TRBV24-1 with TRBJ2-5; possible D gene TRBD2, 7 bases. Trimming took off 0 bases at V and 5 bases at J, with 12 bases between the two ends. Germline V gene lookup returns CDR1 KGHDR and CDR2 SFDVKD. CDR3 length equals 15 residues.

The chain combines TRBV27 with TRBJ1-2; D ambiguous. Germline CDR1 is MNHEY and CDR2 is SMNVEV (reference sequence). V dropped 8 bases and J dropped 0 bases, with 19 bases sitting between them. The CDR3 is 16 amino acids. This CDR3 reads CASGKIGLSANYGYTF. The CDR3 DNA sequence: TGTGCCAGCGGAAAGATCGGACTATCAGCTAACTATGGCTACACCTTC.

Here the CDR3 DNA reads TGTGCCAGCACGACAGGGGGCTTGGAGCAGTTCTTC. This translates into CASTTGGLEQFF. The genes are TRBV12-3 or TRBV12-4 and TRBJ2-1; the match to TRBD1 covers 10 bases. J gave up 10 bases and V 7 bases, and 4 bases lay outside the gene matches. The CDR3 contains 12 residues.

The genes are TRBV11-2 and TRBJ2-1; D might be TRBD1 (6 bases). V lost 8 bases and J lost 1, with 18 bases in between. The CDR3 runs to 16 residues. Germline loops: CDR1 SGHAT, CDR2 FQNNGV. CDR3 coding DNA: TGTGCCAGCGGGCCCTATGGACAGCGTTCCTACAATGAGCAGTTCTTC. Its translation: CASGPYGQRSYNEQFF.

This clone appeared a single time. This rearrangement joins TRBV6-4 to TRBJ2-7, with 9 positions matching TRBD1. The V segment lost 6 bases and the J segment 3 bases; nucleotides outside the gene matches: 9. CDR3 length: 15 amino acids. CDR1 MRHNA and CDR2 SNTAGT come from the germline V gene. The CDR3 DNA follows: TGTGCCAGCAGCGCGGGACAGGGAATGAGCTACGAGCAGTACTTC. Translating it yields CASSAGQGMSYEQYF.